This T cell receptor (beta chain) was captured in a study of T cell responses to AZD1222 COVID-19 vaccine. Sequencing was performed with immunoSEQ multiplex PCR; in TCRdb, only in-frame clones are kept and a portion is missing. The sample carries 140,000 to 150,000 clones, over 85% recorded once. This clone was observed a single time. The sequencing used peripheral blood, collected on day 0 of AZD1222 vaccination. This TCR was sampled from an adult in good health.

The CDR3: CASSYSSQNYGYTF. DNA for the CDR3: TGTGCCAGCAGTTACTCGTCACAGAACTATGGCTACACCTTC. The chain carries TRBV6-5 and TRBJ1-2; D is unresolved. The germline gives CDR1 MNHEY, CDR2 SVGAGI. CDR3 size: 14 residues. V was trimmed by 0 bases and J by 2 bases, leaving 7 bases between them.